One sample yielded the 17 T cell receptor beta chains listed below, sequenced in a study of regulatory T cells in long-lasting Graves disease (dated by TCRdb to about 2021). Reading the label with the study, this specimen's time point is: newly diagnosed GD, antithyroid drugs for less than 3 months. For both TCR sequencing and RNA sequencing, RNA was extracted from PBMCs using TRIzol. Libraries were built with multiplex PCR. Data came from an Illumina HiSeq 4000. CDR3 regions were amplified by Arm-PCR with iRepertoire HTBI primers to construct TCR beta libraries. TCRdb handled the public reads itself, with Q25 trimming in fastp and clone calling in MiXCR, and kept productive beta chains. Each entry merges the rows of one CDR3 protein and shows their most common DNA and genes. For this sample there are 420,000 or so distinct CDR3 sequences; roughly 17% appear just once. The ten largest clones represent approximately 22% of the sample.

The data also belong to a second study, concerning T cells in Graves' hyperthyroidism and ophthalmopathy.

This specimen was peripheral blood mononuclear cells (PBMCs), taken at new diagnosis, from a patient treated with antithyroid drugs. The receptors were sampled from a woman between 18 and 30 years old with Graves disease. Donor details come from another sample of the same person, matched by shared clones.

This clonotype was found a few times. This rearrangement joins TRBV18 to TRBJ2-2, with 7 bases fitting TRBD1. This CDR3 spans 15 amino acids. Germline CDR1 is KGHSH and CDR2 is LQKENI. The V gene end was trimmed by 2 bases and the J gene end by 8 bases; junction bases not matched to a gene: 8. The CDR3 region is CASSPTRDRIGELFF. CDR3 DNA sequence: TGTGCCAGCTCACCAACACGGGACAGAATAGGGGAGCTGTTTTTT. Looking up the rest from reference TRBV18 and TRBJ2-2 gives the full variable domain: NAGVMQNPRHLVRRRGQEARLRCSPMKGHSHVYWYRQLPEEGLKFMVYLQKENIIDESGMPKERFSAEFPKEGPSILRIQQVVRGDSAAYFCASSPTRDRIGELFFGEGSRLTVL.

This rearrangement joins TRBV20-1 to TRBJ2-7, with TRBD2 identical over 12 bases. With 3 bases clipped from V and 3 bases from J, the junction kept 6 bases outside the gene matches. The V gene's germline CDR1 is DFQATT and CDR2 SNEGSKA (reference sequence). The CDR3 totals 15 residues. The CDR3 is CSARTSGSPLYEQYF. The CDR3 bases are TGCAGTGCTAGGACTAGCGGGAGCCCCCTCTACGAGCAGTACTTC.

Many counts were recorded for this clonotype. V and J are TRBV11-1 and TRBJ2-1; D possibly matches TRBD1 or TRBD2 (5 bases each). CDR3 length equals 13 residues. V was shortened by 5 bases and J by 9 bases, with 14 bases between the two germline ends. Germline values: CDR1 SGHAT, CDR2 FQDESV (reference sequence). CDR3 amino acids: CASSPGTLREQFF. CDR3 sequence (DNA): TGTGCCAGCAGCCCGGGGACGTTGCGTGAGCAGTTCTTC.

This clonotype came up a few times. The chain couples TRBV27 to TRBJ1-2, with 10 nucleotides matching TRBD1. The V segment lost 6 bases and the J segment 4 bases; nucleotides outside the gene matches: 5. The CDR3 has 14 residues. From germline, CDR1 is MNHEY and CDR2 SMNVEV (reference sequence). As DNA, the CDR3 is TGTGCCAGCAGAGGACAGGGGGAGCCCTATGGCTACACCTTC. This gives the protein CASRGQGEPYGYTF.

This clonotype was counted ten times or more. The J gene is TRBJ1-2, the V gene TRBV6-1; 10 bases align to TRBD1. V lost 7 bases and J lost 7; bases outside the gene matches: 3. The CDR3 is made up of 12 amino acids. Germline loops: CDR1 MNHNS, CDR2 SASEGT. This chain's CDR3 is CASNGQGGGYTF. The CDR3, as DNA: TGTGCCAGCAACGGACAGGGGGGTGGCTACACCTTC.

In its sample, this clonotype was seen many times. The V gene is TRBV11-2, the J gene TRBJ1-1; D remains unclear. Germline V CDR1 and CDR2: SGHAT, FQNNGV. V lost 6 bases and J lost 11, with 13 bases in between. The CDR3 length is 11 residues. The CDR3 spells CASRAELVAFF. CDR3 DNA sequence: TGTGCCAGCAGGGCCGAGTTGGTCGCTTTCTTT.

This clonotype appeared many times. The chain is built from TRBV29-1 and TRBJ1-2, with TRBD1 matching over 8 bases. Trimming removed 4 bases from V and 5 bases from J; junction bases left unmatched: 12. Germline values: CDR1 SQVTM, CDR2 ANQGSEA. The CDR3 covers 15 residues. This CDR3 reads CSVVVAGGAGYGYTF. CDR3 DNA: TGCAGCGTTGTGGTTGCAGGGGGCGCTGGATATGGCTACACCTTC.

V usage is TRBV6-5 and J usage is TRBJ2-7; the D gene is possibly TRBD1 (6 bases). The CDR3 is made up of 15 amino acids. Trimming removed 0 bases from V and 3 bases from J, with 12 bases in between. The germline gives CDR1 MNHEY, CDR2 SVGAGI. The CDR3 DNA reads TGTGCCAGCAGTTACTCTGGACAGCTGCTCTACGAGCAGTACTTC. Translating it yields CASSYSGQLLYEQYF.

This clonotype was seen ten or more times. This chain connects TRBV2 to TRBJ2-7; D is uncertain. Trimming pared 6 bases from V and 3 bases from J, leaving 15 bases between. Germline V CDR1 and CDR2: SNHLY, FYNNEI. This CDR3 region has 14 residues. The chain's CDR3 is CASSHQAVGYEQYF. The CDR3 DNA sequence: TGTGCCAGCAGCCACCAGGCGGTCGGCTACGAGCAGTACTTC. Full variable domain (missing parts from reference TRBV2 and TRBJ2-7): EPEVTQTPSHQVTQMGQEVILRCVPISNHLYFYWYRQILGQKVEFLVSFYNNEISEKSEIFDDQFSVERPDGSNFTLKIRSTKLEDSAMYFCASSHQAVGYEQYFGPGTRLTVT.

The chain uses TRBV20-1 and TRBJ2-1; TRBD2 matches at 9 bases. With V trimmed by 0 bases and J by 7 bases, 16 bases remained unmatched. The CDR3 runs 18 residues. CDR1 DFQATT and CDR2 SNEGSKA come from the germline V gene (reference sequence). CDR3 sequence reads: CSARDYSTTSGLFNEQFF. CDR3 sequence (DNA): TGCAGTGCTAGAGATTATTCCACAACTAGCGGGTTGTTTAATGAGCAGTTCTTC.

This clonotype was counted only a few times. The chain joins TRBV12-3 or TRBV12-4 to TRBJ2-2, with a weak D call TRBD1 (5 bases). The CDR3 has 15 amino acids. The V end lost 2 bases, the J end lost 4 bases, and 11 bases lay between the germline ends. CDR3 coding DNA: TGTGCCAGCAGTTTACTAGGACAACCCACCGGGGAGCTGTTTTTT. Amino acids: CASSLLGQPTGELFF.

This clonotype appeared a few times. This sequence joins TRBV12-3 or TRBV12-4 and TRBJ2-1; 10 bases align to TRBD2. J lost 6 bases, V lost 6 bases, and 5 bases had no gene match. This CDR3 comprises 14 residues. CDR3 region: CASSLLAGFNEQFF. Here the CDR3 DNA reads TGTGCCAGCAGCCTACTAGCGGGGTTCAATGAGCAGTTCTTC.

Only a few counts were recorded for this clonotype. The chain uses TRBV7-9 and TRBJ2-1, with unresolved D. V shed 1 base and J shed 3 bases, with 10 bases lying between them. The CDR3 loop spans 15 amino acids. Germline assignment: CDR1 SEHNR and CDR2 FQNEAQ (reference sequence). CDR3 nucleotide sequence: TGTGCCAGCAGCTTAGTACAAACCGTCTACAATGAGCAGTTCTTC. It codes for CASSLVQTVYNEQFF. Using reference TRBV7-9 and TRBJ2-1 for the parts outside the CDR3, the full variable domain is DTGVSQNPRHKITKRGQNVTFRCDPISEHNRLYWYRQTLGQGPEFLTYFQNEAQLEKSRLLSDRFSAERPKGSFSTLEIQRTEQGDSAMYLCASSLVQTVYNEQFFGPGTRLTVL.

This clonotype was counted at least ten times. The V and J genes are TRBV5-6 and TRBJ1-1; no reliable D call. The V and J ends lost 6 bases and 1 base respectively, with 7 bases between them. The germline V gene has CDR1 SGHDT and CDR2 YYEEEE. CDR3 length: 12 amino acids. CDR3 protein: CASTWGNTEAFF. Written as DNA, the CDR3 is TGTGCCAGCACCTGGGGGAACACTGAAGCTTTCTTT.

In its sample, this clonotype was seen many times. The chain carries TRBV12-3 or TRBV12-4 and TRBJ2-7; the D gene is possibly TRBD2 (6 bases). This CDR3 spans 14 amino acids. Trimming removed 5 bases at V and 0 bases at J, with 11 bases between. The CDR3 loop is CASSPSGRSYEQYF. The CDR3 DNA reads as TGTGCCAGCAGTCCGAGCGGGCGCTCCTACGAGCAGTACTTC.

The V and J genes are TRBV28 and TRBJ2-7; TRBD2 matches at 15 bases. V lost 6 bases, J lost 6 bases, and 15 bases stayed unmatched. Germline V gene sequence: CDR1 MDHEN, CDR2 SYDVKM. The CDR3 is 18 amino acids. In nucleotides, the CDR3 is TGTGCCAGCAGAATACAGGGGGGACTAGCGGGAGGATGGGGCGAGCAGTACTTC. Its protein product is CASRIQGGLAGGWGEQYF.

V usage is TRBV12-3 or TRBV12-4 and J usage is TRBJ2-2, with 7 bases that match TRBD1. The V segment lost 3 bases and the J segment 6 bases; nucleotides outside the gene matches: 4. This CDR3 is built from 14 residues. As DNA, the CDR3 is TGTGCCAGCAGTTTTCGACAGGGCCCCGGGGAGCTGTTTTTT. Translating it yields CASSFRQGPGELFF.